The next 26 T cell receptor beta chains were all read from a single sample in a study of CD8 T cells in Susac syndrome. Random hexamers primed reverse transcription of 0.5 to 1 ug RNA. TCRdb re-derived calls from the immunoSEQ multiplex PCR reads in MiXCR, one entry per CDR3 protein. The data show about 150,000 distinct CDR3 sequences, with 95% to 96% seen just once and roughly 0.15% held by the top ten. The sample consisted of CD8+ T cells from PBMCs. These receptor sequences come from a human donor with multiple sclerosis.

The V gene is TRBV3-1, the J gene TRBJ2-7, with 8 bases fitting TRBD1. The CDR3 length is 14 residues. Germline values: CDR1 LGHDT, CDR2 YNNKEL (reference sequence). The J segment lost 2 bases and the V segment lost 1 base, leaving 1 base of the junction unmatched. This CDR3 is CASSQGQGTYEQYF. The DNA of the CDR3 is TGTGCCAGCAGCCAAGGACAGGGGACCTACGAGCAGTACTTC.

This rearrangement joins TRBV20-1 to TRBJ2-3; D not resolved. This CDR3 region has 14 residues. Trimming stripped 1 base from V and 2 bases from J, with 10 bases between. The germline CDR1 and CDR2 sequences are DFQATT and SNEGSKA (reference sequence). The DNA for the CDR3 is TGCAGTGCTAGAGCCTTAAACTACACAGATACGCAGTATTTT. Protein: CSARALNYTDTQYF.

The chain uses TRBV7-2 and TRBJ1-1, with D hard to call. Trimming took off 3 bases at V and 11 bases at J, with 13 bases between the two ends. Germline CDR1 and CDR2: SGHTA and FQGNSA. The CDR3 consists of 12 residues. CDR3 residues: CASSFIATVAFF. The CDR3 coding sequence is TGTGCCAGCAGCTTCATAGCTACAGTGGCTTTCTTT.

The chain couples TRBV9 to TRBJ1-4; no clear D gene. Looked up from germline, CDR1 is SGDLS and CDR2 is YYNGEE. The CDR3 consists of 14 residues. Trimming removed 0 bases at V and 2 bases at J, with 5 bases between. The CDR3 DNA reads TGTGCCAGCAGCGTAGGTGGGACTAATGAAAAACTGTTTTTT. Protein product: CASSVGGTNEKLFF.

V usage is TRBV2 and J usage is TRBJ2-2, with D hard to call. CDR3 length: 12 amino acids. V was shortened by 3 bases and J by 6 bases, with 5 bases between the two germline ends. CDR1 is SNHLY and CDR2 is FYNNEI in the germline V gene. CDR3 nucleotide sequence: TGTGCCAGCAGTGATTTCCCCGGGGAGCTGTTTTTT. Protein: CASSDFPGELFF.

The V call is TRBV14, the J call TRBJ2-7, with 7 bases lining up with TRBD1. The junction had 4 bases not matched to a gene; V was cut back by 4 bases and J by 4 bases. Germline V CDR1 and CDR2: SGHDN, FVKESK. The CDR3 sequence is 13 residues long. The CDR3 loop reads CASSRGTVYEQYV. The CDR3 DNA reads TGTGCCAGCAGCCGAGGGACAGTTTACGAGCAGTACGTC.

The CDR3 loop reads CASSLGLAGTSGTDTQYF. The DNA for the CDR3 is TGTGCCAGCAGCCTGGGACTAGCGGGGACCTCCGGCACAGATACGCAGTATTTT. The chain recombines TRBV4-2 with TRBJ2-3; 13 nucleotides align to TRBD2. CDR1 is LGHNA and CDR2 is YNFKEQ in the germline V gene. Trimming took 4 bases from V and 1 from J; bases not matched to a gene: 8. The CDR3 is 18 amino acids.

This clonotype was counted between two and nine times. CDR3 loop: CASSPRNSPLHF. The DNA for the CDR3 is TGTGCCAGCAGTCCCAGAAATTCACCCCTCCACTTT. The rearrangement joins TRBV27 to TRBJ1-6; the D is unclear. The CDR3 length is 12 residues. V was shortened by 5 bases and J by 7 bases, with 6 bases between the two germline ends. Germline CDR1 MNHEY, CDR2 SMNVEV (reference sequence).

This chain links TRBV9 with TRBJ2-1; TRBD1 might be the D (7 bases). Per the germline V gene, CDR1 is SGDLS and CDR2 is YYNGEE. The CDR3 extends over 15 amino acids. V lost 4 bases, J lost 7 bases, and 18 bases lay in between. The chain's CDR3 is CASSPLRGVGNEQFF. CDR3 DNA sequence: TGTGCCAGCAGCCCCCTCAGGGGGGTGGGAAATGAGCAGTTCTTC. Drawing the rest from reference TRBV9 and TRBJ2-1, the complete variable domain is DSGVTQTPKHLITATGQRVTLRCSPRSGDLSVYWYQQSLDQGLQFLIQYYNGEERAKGNILERFSAQQFPDLHSELNLSSLELGDSALYFCASSPLRGVGNEQFFGPGTRLTVL.

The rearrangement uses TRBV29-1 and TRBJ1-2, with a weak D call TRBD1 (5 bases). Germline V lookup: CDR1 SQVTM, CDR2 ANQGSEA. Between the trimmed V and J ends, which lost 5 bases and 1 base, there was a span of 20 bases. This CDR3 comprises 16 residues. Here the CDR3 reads CSVWGRSEHLNYGYTF. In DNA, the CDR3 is TGCAGCGTTTGGGGACGATCGGAGCATCTTAACTATGGCTACACCTTC.

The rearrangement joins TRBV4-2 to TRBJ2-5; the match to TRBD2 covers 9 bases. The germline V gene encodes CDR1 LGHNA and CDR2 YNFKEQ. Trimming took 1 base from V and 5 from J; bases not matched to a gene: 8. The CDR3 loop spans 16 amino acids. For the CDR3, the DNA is TGTGCCAGCAGCCAAGGGGCGCGGGGGGGACGGGAGACCCAGTACTTC. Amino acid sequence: CASSQGARGGRETQYF.

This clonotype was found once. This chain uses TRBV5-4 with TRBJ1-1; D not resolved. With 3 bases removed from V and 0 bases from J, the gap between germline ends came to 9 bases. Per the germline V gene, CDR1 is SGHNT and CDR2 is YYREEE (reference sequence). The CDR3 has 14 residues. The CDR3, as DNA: TGTGCCAGCAGCTATTCTGTGGTGAACACTGAAGCTTTCTTT. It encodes CASSYSVVNTEAFF.

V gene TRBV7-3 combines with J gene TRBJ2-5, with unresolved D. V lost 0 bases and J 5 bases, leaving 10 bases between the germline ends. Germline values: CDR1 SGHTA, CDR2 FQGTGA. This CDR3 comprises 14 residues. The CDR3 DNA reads TGTGCCAGCAGCTTAACGGGGTCCCAGGAGACCCAGTACTTC. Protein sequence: CASSLTGSQETQYF.

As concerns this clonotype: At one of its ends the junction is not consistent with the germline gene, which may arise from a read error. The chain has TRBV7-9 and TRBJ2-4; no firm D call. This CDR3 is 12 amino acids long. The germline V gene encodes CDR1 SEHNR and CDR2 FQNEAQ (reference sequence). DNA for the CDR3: TGTGCCAACAGCTTAGGAACCGACATTCAGTACTTC. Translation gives CANSLGTDIQYF.

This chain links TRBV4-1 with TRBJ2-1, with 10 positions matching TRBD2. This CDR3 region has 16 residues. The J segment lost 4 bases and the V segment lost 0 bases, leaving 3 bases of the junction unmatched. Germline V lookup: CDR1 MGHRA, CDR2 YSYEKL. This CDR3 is CASSQDFSGGYNEQFF. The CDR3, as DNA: TGCGCCAGCAGCCAAGATTTTAGCGGGGGGTACAATGAGCAGTTCTTC.

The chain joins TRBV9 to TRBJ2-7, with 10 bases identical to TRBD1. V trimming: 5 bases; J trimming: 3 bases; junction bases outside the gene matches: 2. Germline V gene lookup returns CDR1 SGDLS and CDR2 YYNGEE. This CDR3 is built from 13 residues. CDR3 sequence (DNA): TGTGCCAGCAGTGGGACAGGGGACTACGAGCAGTACTTC. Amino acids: CASSGTGDYEQYF. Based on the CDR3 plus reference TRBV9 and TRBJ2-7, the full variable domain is DSGVTQTPKHLITATGQRVTLRCSPRSGDLSVYWYQQSLDQGLQFLIQYYNGEERAKGNILERFSAQQFPDLHSELNLSSLELGDSALYFCASSGTGDYEQYFGPGTRLTVT.

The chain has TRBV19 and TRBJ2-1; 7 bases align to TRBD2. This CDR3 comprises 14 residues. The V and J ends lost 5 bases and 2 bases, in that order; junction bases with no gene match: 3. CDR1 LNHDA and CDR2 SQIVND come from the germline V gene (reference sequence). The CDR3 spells CASSWLAAYNEQFF. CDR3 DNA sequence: TGTGCCAGTAGTTGGCTAGCGGCCTACAATGAGCAGTTCTTC.

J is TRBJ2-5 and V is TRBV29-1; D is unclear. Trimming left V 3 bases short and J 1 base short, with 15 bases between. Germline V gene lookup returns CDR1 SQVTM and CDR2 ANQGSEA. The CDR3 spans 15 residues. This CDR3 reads CSVEFREKFQETQYF. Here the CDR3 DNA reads TGCAGCGTTGAGTTCCGCGAGAAGTTCCAAGAGACCCAGTACTTC. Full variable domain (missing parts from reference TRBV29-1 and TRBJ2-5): SAVISQKPSRDICQRGTSLTIQCQVDSQVTMMFWYRQQPGQSLTLIATANQGSEATYESGFVIDKFPISRPNLTFSTLTVSNMSPEDSSIYLCSVEFREKFQETQYFGPGTRLLVL.

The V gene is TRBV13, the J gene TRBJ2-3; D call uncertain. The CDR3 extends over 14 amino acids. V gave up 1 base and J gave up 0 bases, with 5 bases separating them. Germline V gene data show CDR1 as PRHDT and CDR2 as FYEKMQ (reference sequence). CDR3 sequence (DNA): TGTGCCAGCAGCTTAGCAACTAGCACAGATACGCAGTATTTT. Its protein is CASSLATSTDTQYF.

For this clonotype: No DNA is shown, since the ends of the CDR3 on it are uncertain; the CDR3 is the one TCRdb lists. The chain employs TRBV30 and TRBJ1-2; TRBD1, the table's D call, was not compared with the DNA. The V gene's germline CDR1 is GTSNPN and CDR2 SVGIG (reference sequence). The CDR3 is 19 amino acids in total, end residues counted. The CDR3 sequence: CAWEGIFGQESPSSYGYTF.

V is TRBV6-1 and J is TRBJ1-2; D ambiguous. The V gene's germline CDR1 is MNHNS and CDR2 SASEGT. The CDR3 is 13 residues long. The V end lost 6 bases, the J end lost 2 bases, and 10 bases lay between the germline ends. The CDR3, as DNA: TGTGCCAGCAGCGAGGACTGGAACTATGGCTACACCTTC. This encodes CASSEDWNYGYTF.

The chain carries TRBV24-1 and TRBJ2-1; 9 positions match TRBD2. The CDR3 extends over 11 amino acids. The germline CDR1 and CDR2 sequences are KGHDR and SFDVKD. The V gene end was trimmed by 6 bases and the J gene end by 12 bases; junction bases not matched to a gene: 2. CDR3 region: CATSLAGAQFF. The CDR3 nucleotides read TGTGCCACCAGTTTAGCGGGGGCGCAGTTCTTC.

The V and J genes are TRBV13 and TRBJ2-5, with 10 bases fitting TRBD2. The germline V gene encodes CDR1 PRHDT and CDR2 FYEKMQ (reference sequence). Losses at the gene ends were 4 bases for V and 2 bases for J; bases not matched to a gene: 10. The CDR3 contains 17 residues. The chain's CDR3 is CASSSAWTSGQQETQYF. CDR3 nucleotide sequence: TGTGCCAGCAGCTCCGCCTGGACTAGCGGTCAACAAGAGACCCAGTACTTC.

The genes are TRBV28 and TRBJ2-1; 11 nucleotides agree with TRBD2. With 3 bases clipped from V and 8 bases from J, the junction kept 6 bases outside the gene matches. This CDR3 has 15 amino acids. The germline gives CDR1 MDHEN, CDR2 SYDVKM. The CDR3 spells CASSFRLAGIDEQFF. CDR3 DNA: TGTGCCAGCAGTTTCAGACTAGCGGGGATCGATGAGCAGTTCTTC.

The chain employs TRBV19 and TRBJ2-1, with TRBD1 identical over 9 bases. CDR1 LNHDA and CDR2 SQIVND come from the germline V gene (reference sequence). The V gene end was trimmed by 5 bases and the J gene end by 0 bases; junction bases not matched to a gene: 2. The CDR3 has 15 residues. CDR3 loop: CASSVQGASYNEQFF. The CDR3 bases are TGTGCCAGTAGTGTACAGGGGGCCTCCTACAATGAGCAGTTCTTC. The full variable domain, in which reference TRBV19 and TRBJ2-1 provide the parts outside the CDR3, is DGGITQSPKYLFRKEGQNVTLSCEQNLNHDAMYWYRQDPGQGLRLIYYSQIVNDFQKGDIAEGYSVSREKKESFPLTVTSAQKNPTAFYLCASSVQGASYNEQFFGPGTRLTVL.

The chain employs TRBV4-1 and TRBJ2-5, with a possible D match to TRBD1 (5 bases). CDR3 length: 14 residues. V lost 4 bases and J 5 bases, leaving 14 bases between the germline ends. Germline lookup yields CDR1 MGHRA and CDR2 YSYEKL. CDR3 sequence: CASSRISQGETQYF. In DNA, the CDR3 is TGCGCCAGCAGCCGCATCAGTCAGGGTGAGACCCAGTACTTC.